This T cell receptor beta chain appears in the sequencing data of a study of T cells in Graves' hyperthyroidism and ophthalmopathy. Points from the study as a whole: Also found in blood were most expanded thyroid clonotypes above 0.001.

Amplified TCR beta CDR3 regions came from RNA transcripts. TCR CDR3 underwent first-round RT-PCR with the HTBI primer set. TCRdb reprocessed the multiplex PCR reads with MiXCR, giving one entry per CDR3 protein. The sample carries fewer than 450,000 distinct CDR3 sequences, over 12% recorded once. There are a few counts of this clonotype. Its specificity is unknown. Diagnoses were made from clinical symptoms, serum measures (thyroxine and TRAb), thyroid ultrasound and orbital computed tomography. V was trimmed by 3 bases and J by 0 bases, leaving 13 bases between them. This CDR3 comprises 16 residues. The germline gives CDR1 SGHNT, CDR2 YYREEE (reference sequence).

The V and J genes are TRBV5-4 and TRBJ2-4, with a tentative D call TRBD2 (6 bases). The sample consisted of blood. This sequence was found in a middle-aged man with Graves' ophthalmopathy. CDR3 DNA: TGTGCCAGCAGCTCTGGCGGCGGGATAGCCAAAAACATTCAGTACTTC. Protein product: CASSSGGGIAKNIQYF.